What follows are 32 T cell receptor beta chains derived from one specimen sequenced in a study of blood T cell repertoires in COVID-19. TCRdb's table, derived via immunoSEQ multiplex PCR, lists solely in-frame clones and lacks some. Of around 290,000 clones in the sample, about 89% were seen once. The sequenced sample was peripheral blood. The receptors were sampled from a woman aged 45-65 years who had recovered from COVID-19.

This chain links TRBV25-1 with TRBJ2-7, with 10 bases aligning to TRBD1. The germline V gene encodes CDR1 MGHDK and CDR2 SYGVNS. With 2 bases clipped from V and 4 bases from J, the junction kept 5 bases outside the gene matches. The CDR3 covers 15 residues. CDR3 loop: CASSEMGTGAYEQYF. CDR3 in DNA: TGTGCCAGCAGTGAAATGGGGACAGGGGCTTACGAGCAGTACTTC.

DNA of the CDR3: TGCGCCAGCACCCTGGGGGGAAGGTTTACTGAAGCTTTCTTT. Translating gives CASTLGGRFTEAFF. The chain is built from TRBV5-1 and TRBJ1-1; tentative D call: TRBD1 (5 bases). Germline-derived CDR1 and CDR2 are SGHRS and YFSETQ. Trimming removed 6 bases at V and 5 bases at J, with 17 bases between. CDR3 length: 14 residues.

The rearrangement links TRBV10-3 to TRBJ1-3, with D tentatively TRBD1 (6 bases). The CDR3 has 14 residues. Germline CDR1 and CDR2: ENHRY and SYGVKD. V was clipped by 5 bases and J by 4 bases, with 12 bases between them. The chain's CDR3 is CAISPTGTGNTIYF. The CDR3 DNA reads as TGTGCCATCAGTCCAACAGGGACGGGAAACACCATATATTTT.

The chain recombines TRBV19 with TRBJ1-1, with 7 bases aligning to TRBD1. Germline-derived CDR1 and CDR2 are LNHDA and SQIVND (reference sequence). This CDR3 is built from 16 residues. The ends lost 5 bases at V and 0 bases at J; junction bases unmatched: 9. This chain's CDR3 is CASSLDRTGLNTEAFF. The CDR3 nucleotides are TGTGCCAGTAGTCTCGACAGGACAGGACTGAACACTGAAGCTTTCTTT.

Regarding this clone: The sample has other DNA sequences that encode this CDR3 too. This chain connects TRBV28 to TRBJ1-1, with D unclear. V gave up 5 bases and J gave up 0 bases, with 10 bases separating them. Germline loops: CDR1 MDHEN, CDR2 SYDVKM. This CDR3 is 14 amino acids long. The CDR3 protein is CASSPAGVNTEAFF. The CDR3 nucleotides read TGTGCCAGCAGTCCGGCCGGGGTGAACACTGAAGCTTTCTTT.

The CDR3 nucleotides read TGTGCCAGCAGCCTCCCTGGGGGGGGATTAGAGACCCAGTACTTC. Translation gives CASSLPGGGLETQYF. The chain employs TRBV3-1 (or the pseudogene TRBV3-2) and TRBJ2-5, with 7 bases that match TRBD2. The germline V gene has CDR1 LGHDT and CDR2 YNNKEL (reference sequence). Losses at the gene ends were 4 bases for V and 4 bases for J; bases not matched to a gene: 9. The CDR3 sequence is 15 residues long.

The chain uses TRBV10-1 and TRBJ2-2; 8 bases agree with TRBD2. The J segment lost 1 base and the V segment lost 3 bases, leaving 1 base of the junction unmatched. Per germline, CDR1 WNHNN and CDR2 SYGVQD (reference sequence). This CDR3 has 15 residues. CDR3 coding DNA: TGCGCCAGCAGTGAAGCGGGGGTGAACACCGGGGAGCTGTTTTTT. This codes for CASSEAGVNTGELFF.

The V gene is TRBV15, the J gene TRBJ2-5; 10 nucleotides align to TRBD2. Germline V gene data show CDR1 as LNHNV and CDR2 as YYDKDF (reference sequence). V lost 4 bases and J lost 2; bases outside the gene matches: 1. This CDR3 comprises 14 residues. CDR3 sequence reads: CATSKLAGQETQYF. The CDR3 region has the DNA TGTGCCACCAGCAAACTAGCGGGGCAAGAGACCCAGTACTTC. Using reference TRBV15 and TRBJ2-5 for the parts outside the CDR3, the full variable domain is DAMVIQNPRYQVTQFGKPVTLSCSQTLNHNVMYWYQQKSSQAPKLLFHYYDKDFNNEADTPDNFQSRRPNTSFCFLDIRSPGLGDTAMYLCATSKLAGQETQYFGPGTRLLVL.

The V call is TRBV6-5, the J call TRBJ1-6, with D unresolved. V was clipped by 0 bases and J by 7 bases, with 7 bases between them. The CDR3 totals 14 residues. Germline V gives CDR1 MNHEY, CDR2 SVGAGI. The CDR3: CASSYSEQNSPLHF. The DNA of the CDR3 is TGTGCCAGCAGTTACTCAGAACAGAATTCACCCCTCCACTTT.

The chain has TRBV3-1 (or the pseudogene TRBV3-2) and TRBJ2-2, with unresolved D. This CDR3 is built from 15 residues. V was pared by 1 base and J by 5 bases, with 11 bases between. Germline V gives CDR1 LGHDT, CDR2 YNNKEL (reference sequence). The CDR3 is CASSQVLSDTGELFF. Here the CDR3 DNA reads TGTGCCAGCAGCCAAGTACTCTCCGATACCGGGGAGCTGTTTTTT.

This clone was seen only once. This rearrangement joins TRBV5-5 to TRBJ1-4; the match to TRBD1 covers 7 bases. CDR1 SGHKS and CDR2 YYEKEE come from the germline V gene (reference sequence). V lost 4 bases, J lost 3 bases, and 6 bases stayed unmatched. The CDR3 has 15 residues. CDR3: CASSTGTDPNEKLFF. The CDR3 nucleotides are TGTGCCAGCAGCACAGGGACAGACCCTAATGAAAAACTGTTTTTT.

V and J are TRBV7-9 and TRBJ1-4; D may be TRBD1 (5 bases). The ends were cut back, 11 bases at V and 5 bases at J, with 15 bases in the middle. Germline values: CDR1 SEHNR, CDR2 FQNEAQ (reference sequence). CDR3 length equals 13 residues. The chain's CDR3 is CAGGGAVNEKLFF. Here the CDR3 DNA reads TGTGCCGGCGGTGGGGCTGTAAATGAAAAACTGTTTTTT.

The V and J genes are TRBV14 and TRBJ2-1, with 10 bases matching TRBD1. Germline CDR1 reads SGHDN; CDR2 reads FVKESK. The trim removed 8 bases at V and 3 bases at J, leaving 4 bases unmatched. The length of the CDR3 is 14 residues. The CDR3 sequence is CASGTGDYYNEQFF. The CDR3 DNA is TGTGCCAGCGGGACAGGGGACTACTACAATGAGCAGTTCTTC. Looking up the rest from reference TRBV14 and TRBJ2-1 gives the full variable domain: EAGVTQFPSHSVIEKGQTVTLRCDPISGHDNLYWYRRVMGKEIKFLLHFVKESKQDESGMPNNRFLAERTGGTYSTLKVQPAELEDSGVYFCASGTGDYYNEQFFGPGTRLTVL.

This rearrangement joins TRBV4-3 to TRBJ2-5; 9 bases line up with TRBD2. Trimming took 3 bases from V and 2 from J; bases not matched to a gene: 4. The germline V gene encodes CDR1 LGHNA and CDR2 YSLEER. The CDR3 consists of 15 residues. The CDR3, as DNA: TGCGCCAGCAGCCAGGTAGCGGGGGTACAAGAGACCCAGTACTTC. It is translated as CASSQVAGVQETQYF.

CDR3 sequence (DNA): TGTGCCAGCAGCCCCTTAGGGTTAGCGGAGGTTGGTTCACCCCTCCACTTT. This gives the protein CASSPLGLAEVGSPLHF. J is TRBJ1-6 and V is TRBV7-9; D is undetermined. Germline V lookup: CDR1 SEHNR, CDR2 FQNEAQ (reference sequence). Trimming shortened V by 5 bases and J by 9 bases, and 23 bases separated the two germline ends. This CDR3 spans 17 amino acids.

The chain employs TRBV5-1 and TRBJ2-5, with TRBD2 matching over 7 bases. The CDR3 extends over 14 amino acids. The V segment lost 6 bases and the J segment 7 bases; nucleotides outside the gene matches: 12. The germline CDR1 and CDR2 sequences are SGHRS and YFSETQ. The CDR3 DNA reads TGCGCCAGCACCGCGGGAGCCAATAGCGGGACCCAGTACTTC. Translated, it gives CASTAGANSGTQYF.

The chain uses TRBV9 and TRBJ2-2; 11 bases map to TRBD2. The CDR3 covers 16 residues. Germline CDR1 and CDR2: SGDLS and YYNGEE. Trimming at V came to 4 bases and at J to 6 bases, leaving 8 bases not matched to a gene. The CDR3 DNA reads as TGTGCCAGCAGCCTAACGACTAGCGGGACTTCCGGGGAGCTGTTTTTT. The encoded protein is CASSLTTSGTSGELFF.

The CDR3: CAISDLGLAGKNEQFF. CDR3 coding DNA: TGTGCCATCAGTGACCTGGGACTAGCGGGGAAAAATGAGCAGTTCTTC. This chain joins TRBV10-3 and TRBJ2-1; TRBD2 matches 13 bases. Trimming removed 3 bases from V and 7 bases from J; junction bases left unmatched: 6. Germline V gene sequence: CDR1 ENHRY, CDR2 SYGVKD. The CDR3 length is 16 residues.

This chain joins TRBV7-9 and TRBJ2-1; 10 positions match TRBD1. The CDR3 loop spans 17 amino acids. CDR1 and CDR2 from the germline V gene are SEHNR and FQNEAQ (reference sequence). J lost 6 bases, V lost 6 bases, and 14 bases had no gene match. Here the CDR3 DNA reads TGTGCCAGCAGGCTTAAAGCCGGGACAGGGGTATTCAATGAGCAGTTCTTC. Protein product: CASRLKAGTGVFNEQFF.

The CDR3 sequence is CASSPDAGEYYGYTF. CDR3 nucleotides: TGCGCCAGCAGCCCGGATGCAGGGGAGTACTATGGCTACACCTTC. The rearrangement joins TRBV5-1 to TRBJ1-2; a weak D match, TRBD1 (6 bases). V shed 4 bases and J shed 3 bases, with 16 bases lying between them. CDR3 length: 15 residues. Germline assignment: CDR1 SGHRS and CDR2 YFSETQ.

As for this clone: Other DNA sequences from this sample encode an identical CDR3 as well. The gene calls are TRBV18 and TRBJ2-3, with 12 bases that match TRBD1. Per the germline V gene, CDR1 is KGHSH and CDR2 is LQKENI. The CDR3 is 15 residues long. The V gene end was trimmed by 6 bases and the J gene end by 6 bases; junction bases not matched to a gene: 7. The CDR3 spells CASSLGQGASDTQYF. CDR3 DNA: TGTGCCAGCTCCCTGGGACAGGGGGCGTCTGATACGCAGTATTTT.

The genes are TRBV4-2 and TRBJ2-2, with 8 bases matching TRBD2. The V gene end was trimmed by 0 bases and the J gene end by 7 bases; junction bases not matched to a gene: 7. This CDR3 contains 16 residues. Germline loops: CDR1 LGHNA, CDR2 YNFKEQ. CDR3 protein: CASSQEVASGFGELFF. The CDR3 DNA is TGTGCCAGCAGCCAAGAAGTAGCTAGCGGGTTCGGGGAGCTGTTTTTT.

The chain is built from TRBV7-2 and TRBJ2-1; perhaps TRBD1 as D (5 bases). The CDR3 has 16 residues. Germline lookup yields CDR1 SGHTA and CDR2 FQGNSA. V was trimmed by 1 base and J by 0 bases, leaving 10 bases between them. The CDR3 nucleotides read TGTGCCAGCAGCTTAGTTGGGGCCAGCTCCTACAATGAGCAGTTCTTC. This sequence encodes CASSLVGASSYNEQFF. The full variable domain, completed using reference TRBV7-2 and TRBJ2-1, is GAGVSQSPSNKVTEKGKDVELRCDPISGHTALYWYRQSLGQGLEFLIYFQGNSAPDKSGLPSDRFSAERTGGSVSTLTIQRTQQEDSAVYLCASSLVGASSYNEQFFGPGTRLTVL.

This chain links TRBV5-7 with TRBJ2-7, with 10 bases identical to TRBD1. TRBV5-7 qualifies as an ORF whose function is uncertain. V shed 1 base and J 8 bases; nucleotides not matched to a gene: 9. This CDR3 has 15 residues. CDR3 nucleotide sequence: TGTGCCAGCAGCTTGCACCGGGACAGGGGCCAGCAGCAGTACTTC. This encodes CASSLHRDRGQQQYF.

The rearrangement uses TRBV5-1 and TRBJ2-1; 8 bases agree with TRBD1. CDR1 is SGHRS and CDR2 is YFSETQ in the germline V gene. The V and J ends lost 4 bases and 4 bases, in that order; junction bases with no gene match: 4. The CDR3 is 14 residues long. As DNA, the CDR3 is TGCGCCAGCAGCGAGGGACAGGATTACAATGAGCAGTTCTTC. Residues: CASSEGQDYNEQFF.

The chain is built from TRBV7-8 and TRBJ2-1, with D possibly TRBD2 on 6 matching bases. V lost 0 bases and J 5 bases, leaving 8 bases between the germline ends. The CDR3 has 14 amino acids. Germline V gene sequence: CDR1 SGHVS, CDR2 FQNEAQ. The CDR3 DNA reads TGTGCCAGCAGCTTAGCGGGGGGAAACAATGAGCAGTTCTTC. This sequence encodes CASSLAGGNNEQFF.

The chain couples TRBV6-2 or TRBV6-3 to TRBJ2-2, with D possibly TRBD1 on 5 matching bases. This CDR3 region has 17 residues. V dropped 2 bases and J dropped 7 bases, with 20 bases sitting between them. The germline V gene encodes CDR1 MNHEY and CDR2 SVGEGT. The CDR3 sequence is CASSYSWGVKVNGELFF. CDR3 nucleotides: TGTGCCAGCAGTTACAGCTGGGGCGTAAAGGTTAACGGGGAGCTGTTTTTT.

In DNA form, the CDR3 reads TGTGCCAGCAGCTCCCCCCCCGTCAATGAGCAGTTCTTC. This translates into CASSSPPVNEQFF. The gene calls are TRBV7-3 and TRBJ2-1; D uncertain. The CDR3 is 13 amino acids. Germline values: CDR1 SGHTA, CDR2 FQGTGA. Trimming shortened V by 4 bases and J by 6 bases, and 10 bases separated the two germline ends.

The chain joins TRBV19 to TRBJ1-4, with D possibly being TRBD1 (6 bases). The CDR3 is made up of 15 amino acids. Per the germline V gene, CDR1 is LNHDA and CDR2 is SQIVND (reference sequence). V was shortened by 3 bases and J by 4 bases, with 12 bases between the two germline ends. CDR3 sequence: CASSMGTGSNEKLFF. The CDR3 nucleotides are TGTGCCAGTAGTATGGGCACAGGGAGTAATGAAAAACTGTTTTTT.

In this sample, this clone turned up once. The CDR3 protein is CAWARQGVNEKLFF. CDR3 sequence (DNA): TGTGCCTGGGCCCGACAGGGGGTTAATGAAAAACTGTTTTTT. V usage is TRBV30 and J usage is TRBJ1-4; 9 bases line up with TRBD1. This CDR3 region has 14 residues. Trimming at V came to 5 bases and at J to 4 bases, leaving 5 bases not matched to a gene. The germline CDR1 and CDR2 sequences are GTSNPN and SVGIG (reference sequence).

This clone was seen only once. J is TRBJ1-4 and V is TRBV5-4; D uncertain. V was clipped by 4 bases and J by 8 bases, with 18 bases between them. The CDR3 is 15 amino acids. Germline CDR1 and CDR2: SGHNT and YYREEE (reference sequence). The CDR3 sequence: CASSHVAASREKLFF. Written as DNA, the CDR3 is TGTGCCAGCAGCCATGTCGCCGCCTCTAGAGAAAAACTGTTTTTT.

This rearrangement joins TRBV19 to TRBJ1-2; D possibly corresponds to TRBD1 (6 bases). This CDR3 comprises 14 residues. Per germline, CDR1 LNHDA and CDR2 SQIVND (reference sequence). V was pared by 8 bases and J by 1 base, with 14 bases between. The CDR3 nucleotides are TGTGCCAGTCGAGGAGGACAGCATAACTATGGCTACACCTTC. Protein: CASRGGQHNYGYTF.